Listed below are T cell receptor beta chains from one sample, sequenced in a study of blood T cell repertoires in COVID-19. Clones were read by immunoSEQ multiplex PCR, and TCRdb kept only the in-frame ones, dropping some. In the table there are some 220,000 clones, about 80% of which are singletons. Specimen: peripheral blood. Source of these receptors: a woman in her 30s who had recovered from COVID-19. CDR3s include the opening cysteine and the closing phenylalanine or tryptophan. A D gene is named only where the DNA matches it firmly. Rows may omit the clone size; those that give it use once, few, many or a size class.

>NA|TRBV7-2|TRBD2|TRBJ2-1
TGTGCCAGCAGCTTAGGACTAGCGGGCGCCTACAATGAGCAGTTCTTC
CASSLGLAGAYNEQFF
>NA|TRBV28|NA|TRBJ1-4
TGTGCCAGCAGTTTCCTGCCGGGCCAGGGTTGGGAAAAACTGTTTTTT
CASSFLPGQGWEKLFF
>NA|TRBV20-1|TRBD1|TRBJ1-5
TGCAGTGCTAGTTATCGGACAGGGGATCAGCCCCAGCATTTT
CSASYRTGDQPQHF
>NA|TRBV2|NA|TRBJ2-3
TGTGCACAGGGAGAGGGAATAGAGCGAACGCAGTATTTT
CAQGEGIERTQYF
>NA|TRBV7-9|TRBD1|TRBJ1-1
TGTGCCAGCAGCTTAGTTTGGGACAGGGCGAACACTGAAGCTTTCTTT
CASSLVWDRANTEAFF
>NA|TRBV7-9|NA|TRBJ2-3
TGTGCCAGCAGCTTAGAAACGGGATCCACAGATACGCAGTATTTT
CASSLETGSTDTQYF
>NA|TRBV19|TRBD2|TRBJ2-3
TGTGCCAGTAACCTAGCGGGAGGAGCAGATACGCAGTATTTT
CASNLAGGADTQYF
>few|TRBV3-1/TRBV3-2|TRBD2|TRBJ2-7
TGTGCCAGCAGCCCAAGACTAGCGGGGGACGAGCAGTACTTC
CASSPRLAGDEQYF
>NA|TRBV28|NA|TRBJ1-2
TGTGCCAGCACGTCGGGGGGCTACTATGGCTACACCTTC
CASTSGGYYGYTF
>NA|TRBV3-1/TRBV3-2|TRBD1|TRBJ1-6
TGTGCCAGCAGCCCCACTCTTGGAGGGGGCAGTAATTCACCCCTCCACTTT
CASSPTLGGGSNSPLHF
>NA|TRBV5-1|TRBD1|TRBJ2-7
TGCGCCAGCAGCTTCGAGACAGGGGGCGGCTACGAGCAGTACTTC
CASSFETGGGYEQYF
>NA|TRBV7-6|TRBD1|TRBJ2-3
TGTGCCAGCAGCCCGACAGGGGGGGACACAGATACGCAGTATTTT
CASSPTGGDTDTQYF
>NA|TRBV10-3|TRBD2|TRBJ2-1
TGTGCCATCGCAGGACTAGTAGATGAGCAGTTCTTC
CAIAGLVDEQFF
>NA|TRBV9|NA|TRBJ2-2
TGTGCCAGCACCGTCGCGGGAAACACCGGGGAGCTGTTTTTT
CASTVAGNTGELFF
>NA|TRBV2|TRBD1|TRBJ1-4
TGTGCCAGTAAAGGGACAGCCACCCTTTTT
CASKGTATLF
>few|TRBV19|NA|TRBJ1-5
TGTGCCAGTAGTCCACAGGGTAGTGCCTATCAGCCCCAGCATTTT
CASSPQGSAYQPQHF
>NA|TRBV7-6|TRBD1|TRBJ2-1
TGTGCCAGCAGCTTGGGGACAGGTTCCTACAATGAGCAGTTCTTC
CASSLGTGSYNEQFF
>few|TRBV6-5|NA|TRBJ1-1
TGTGCCAGCTCGCCGGGATACACTGAAGCTTTCTTT
CASSPGYTEAFF
>NA|TRBV6-7|NA|TRBJ2-2
TGTGCCAGCAGTTGTCGGGCGGGGGCGGACACCGGGGAGCTGTTTTTT
CASSCRAGADTGELFF
>NA|TRBV24-1|TRBD2|TRBJ2-3
TGTGCCACCAGGGGAAGCGGTAGCGGGAGGGCCGTAGATACGCAGTATTTT
CATRGSGSGRAVDTQYF
>NA|TRBV6-5|TRBD1|TRBJ2-7
TGTGCCAGCACCCCGAGGGGGCACGGTACCCGCGAGCAGTACTTC
CASTPRGHGTREQYF
>NA|TRBV28|NA|TRBJ1-6
TGTGCCAGCAGTTTTCGCTTACAAAGCTCCTATAATTCACCCCTCCACTTT
CASSFRLQSSYNSPLHF
>NA|TRBV28|NA|TRBJ1-2
TGTGCCAGCAGTTTATCCCGGGGGGGGTACTATGGCTACACCTTC
CASSLSRGGYYGYTF
>few|TRBV6-4|TRBD2|TRBJ2-5
TGTGCCAGCAGTGACTCGAACTCGTGGGGGAGGGATGCCGAGACCCAGTACTTC
CASSDSNSWGRDAETQYF
>NA|TRBV5-4|TRBD2|TRBJ2-3
TGTGCCAGCAGCTTGGATGTAGGGACTAGCGGCACAGATACGCAGTATTTT
CASSLDVGTSGTDTQYF
>NA|TRBV27|TRBD2|TRBJ2-3
TGTGCCAGCAGTCCACGGACTAGTCTCATGGGAGATACGCAGTATTTT
CASSPRTSLMGDTQYF
>NA|TRBV19|NA|TRBJ1-1
TGTGCCAGTAGTATCTCAGGGTTTCACACTGAAGCTTTCTTT
CASSISGFHTEAFF
>NA|TRBV28|TRBD1|TRBJ2-7
TGTGCCAGCAGTTTCTCTGACAGGGTGTACGAGCAGTACTTC
CASSFSDRVYEQYF
>NA|TRBV6-1|TRBD1|TRBJ2-7
TGTGCCAGCAGTGAAGGTGGCAGGGGGCGGTACGAGCAGTACTTC
CASSEGGRGRYEQYF
>NA|TRBV9|TRBD1|TRBJ1-1
TGTGCCAGCAGCGTAGCTCCCTCGGACAGGGAAGCTTTCTTT
CASSVAPSDREAFF
>NA|TRBV10-3|NA|TRBJ2-6
TGTGCCATCAGTGCAGACTCTGGGGCCAACGTCCTGACTTTC
CAISADSGANVLTF
>NA|TRBV27|TRBD1|TRBJ2-7
TGTGCCAGCCACAGACAGGGGGGGGGCTACGAGCAGTACTTC
CASHRQGGGYEQYF
>NA|TRBV27|NA|TRBJ2-7
TGTGCCAGCAGACCCTTGGGCGCAGACGAGCAGTACTTC
CASRPLGADEQYF
>once|TRBV28|NA|TRBJ1-5
TGTGCCAGCAGCCTGACAGGTTATAGCAATCAGCCCCAGCATTTT
CASSLTGYSNQPQHF
>NA|TRBV14|NA|TRBJ1-3
TGTGCCAGCAGCCCGCTGGCAGGGTCTGGAAACACCATATATTTT
CASSPLAGSGNTIYF
>NA|TRBV28|NA|TRBJ2-1
TGTGCCAGCACACAGGACAGCCAATCCTACAATGAGCAGTTCTTC
CASTQDSQSYNEQFF
>NA|TRBV6-5|NA|TRBJ2-7
TGTGCCAGCAGTTACAACGGTGCGGGGGCTGAGGAGCAGTACTTC
CASSYNGAGAEEQYF
>NA|TRBV19|TRBD1|TRBJ1-5
TGTGCCACTGGCACAGGGGGACTCAATCAGCCCCAGCATTTT
CATGTGGLNQPQHF
>NA|TRBV7-9|TRBD1|TRBJ2-1
TGTGCCAGCAGCTTTTGGGACAGGGGTAACTACAATGAGCAGTTCTTC
CASSFWDRGNYNEQFF
>NA|TRBV5-5|TRBD1|TRBJ1-1
TGTGCCACCAGGGGGGCAGGCGGGAACACTGAAGCTTTCTTT
CATRGAGGNTEAFF
>NA|TRBV3-1/TRBV3-2|TRBD2|TRBJ2-3
TGTGCCAGCAGCCAAGAAACCGGCGGGAGGGGGGCAGATACGCAGTATTTT
CASSQETGGRGADTQYF
>NA|TRBV6-5|NA|TRBJ1-3
TGTGCCAGCAGTTTCGACAGCGTCATCTCTGGAAACACCATATATTTT
CASSFDSVISGNTIYF
>once|TRBV6-5|NA|TRBJ2-7
TGTGCCAGCAGTTACCAGACAGGCGCCTCCTACGAGCAGTACTTC
CASSYQTGASYEQYF
>NA|TRBV30|TRBD2|TRBJ2-1
TGTGCCTGGAGTGTGGGACTAGCGGGAATTGAGCAGTTCTTC
CAWSVGLAGIEQFF
>NA|TRBV6-5|NA|TRBJ1-1
TGTGCCAGCAGCCTCCCGGGAGGGCATGAAGCTTTCTTT
CASSLPGGHEAFF
>NA|TRBV7-7|TRBD1|TRBJ2-7
TGTGCTAGCAGCCCAAGGGTACCCGGGACAGGCGGGGAGCAGTACTTC
CASSPRVPGTGGEQYF
>NA|TRBV5-1|NA|TRBJ1-2
TGCGCCAGCAGCTTGGCCACCCACAGGGACGGCTACACCTTC
CASSLATHRDGYTF
>NA|TRBV4-2|TRBD2|TRBJ2-1
TGTGCCAGCAGCCCTTGGGGTAGCGGGAGAGATGGCGCCTACAATGAGCAGTTCTTC
CASSPWGSGRDGAYNEQFF